This TCR beta chain was found in a study of cytomegalovirus exposure and HLA in healthy donors. Whole-study results and caveats: The study labeled 150 to 200 TCR beta chains cytomegalovirus-associated. In a later analysis, HLA-C alleles had the fewest associated TCRs, DRB1 alleles the most. At a 0.05 false discovery rate, a later analysis found approximately 17,000 TCR beta sequences to be associated with HLA alleles.

CDR3 size: 17 residues. Germline CDR1 is SQVTM and CDR2 is ANQGSEA. After removal of 0 bases from V and 0 bases from J, the junction contained 9 bases not matched to a gene. Primers: 60 Vbeta forward and 13 Jbeta reverse. Method: immunoSEQ multiplex PCR; TCRdb's copy keeps in-frame clones and lacks some. The data contain 110,000 to 150,000 clones, around 72% of them singletons. This cohort consisted of healthy bone marrow donors. Note on this clone: Its antigen remains unidentified.

The source is a man aged 35-49 years in good health and CMV-seronegative. V and J are TRBV29-1 and TRBJ2-3, with 7 bases that match TRBD1. Sequenced: PBMCs. As DNA, the CDR3 is TGCAGCGTTGAAGATACTGGGGACAGCCGTAGCACAGATACGCAGTATTTT. Translating gives CSVEDTGDSRSTDTQYF.